This T cell receptor beta chain stems from a study of cytomegalovirus exposure and HLA in healthy donors. This CDR3 comprises 15 residues. V lost 5 bases to trimming and J lost 2 bases; unmatched junction nucleotides: 8. Looked up from germline, CDR1 is PRHDT and CDR2 is FYEKMQ (reference sequence). PCR was performed using 60 Vbeta and 13 Jbeta primers. Method: immunoSEQ multiplex PCR; TCRdb's copy keeps in-frame clones and lacks some. In the table there are 120,000 to 150,000 clones, about 80% of which are singletons. The rearrangement uses TRBV13 and TRBJ1-2, with 7 bases aligning to TRBD1. This TCR came from a woman in her twenties or thirties in good health and CMV-seronegative. Material: PBMCs. The CDR3 is CASSTPTGLNYGYTF. CDR3 nucleotides: TGTGCCAGCAGCACCCCGACAGGGTTAAACTATGGCTACACCTTC.